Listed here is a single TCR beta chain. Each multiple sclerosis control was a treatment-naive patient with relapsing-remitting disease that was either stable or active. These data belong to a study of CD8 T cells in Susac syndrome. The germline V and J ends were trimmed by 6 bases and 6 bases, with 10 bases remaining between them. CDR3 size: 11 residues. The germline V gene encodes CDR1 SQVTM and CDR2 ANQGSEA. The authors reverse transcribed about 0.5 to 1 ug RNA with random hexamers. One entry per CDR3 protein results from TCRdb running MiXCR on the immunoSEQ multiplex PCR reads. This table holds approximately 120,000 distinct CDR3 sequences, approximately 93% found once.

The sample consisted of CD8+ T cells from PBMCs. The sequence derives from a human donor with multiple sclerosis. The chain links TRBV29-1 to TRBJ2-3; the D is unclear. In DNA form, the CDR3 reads TGCAGCGTGACCGGACGCGATACGCAGTATTTT. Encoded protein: CSVTGRDTQYF.